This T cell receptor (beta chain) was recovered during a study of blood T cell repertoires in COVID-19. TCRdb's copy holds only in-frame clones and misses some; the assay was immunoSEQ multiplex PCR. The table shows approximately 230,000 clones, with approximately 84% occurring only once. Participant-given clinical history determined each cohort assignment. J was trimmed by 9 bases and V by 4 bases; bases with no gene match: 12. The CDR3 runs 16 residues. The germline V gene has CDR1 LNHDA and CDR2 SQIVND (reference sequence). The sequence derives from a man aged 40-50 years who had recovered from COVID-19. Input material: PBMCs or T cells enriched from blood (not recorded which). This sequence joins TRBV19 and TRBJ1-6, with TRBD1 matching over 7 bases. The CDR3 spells CASSSPLHRGRSPLHF. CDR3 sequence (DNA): TGTGCCAGTAGTAGCCCTCTACACAGGGGACGTTCACCCCTCCACTTT.